These T cell receptor beta chains were read from a single sample in a study of blood T cell repertoires in COVID-19. Sequencing was performed with immunoSEQ multiplex PCR; in TCRdb, only in-frame clones are kept and a portion is missing. Of approximately 130,000 clones listed, less than 90% were seen once; the top ten hold approximately 2.3%. Sequenced material: PBMCs or T cells enriched from blood (not recorded which). These TCRs come from a woman between 50 and 59 years old who had recovered from COVID-19. Each CDR3 is given without its conserved first and last residue.

>TRBV7-9|14|TRBJ2-7
ASSHLLAGSPDEQY
>TRBV19|13|TRBJ1-6
ASSSTGYPGGSLH
>TRBV6-5|13|TRBJ2-5
ASSLWDSLPETQY
>TRBV5-1|14|TRBJ2-2
ASSLVALANTGELF
>TRBV18|12|TRBJ1-5
ASSQGQGNQPQH
>TRBV9|15|TRBJ2-5
ASSVGASGGGAETQY
>TRBV28|12|TRBJ1-2
ASSFWTGGPGYT
>TRBV4-1|13|TRBJ2-3
ASSQVVGGGDTQY
>TRBV6-5|13|TRBJ2-7
AIRQAATSSYEQY
>TRBV29-1|16|TRBJ2-3
SVDGGGGDKLSTDTQY
>TRBV19|15|TRBJ2-1
ASSIVLLAGYNNEQF
>TRBV5-1|10|TRBJ2-7
ASSTGNYEQY
>TRBV4-1|12|TRBJ2-7
ASSLWASLDEQY
>TRBV7-9|11|TRBJ1-4
ASSEDEGRSLF
>TRBV5-6|11|TRBJ1-4
ASSRTVNEKLF
>TRBV10-3|11|TRBJ1-2
AISDGGARGYT
>TRBV10-3|12|TRBJ2-7
AISGTPRGEGQY
>TRBV5-1|10|TRBJ1-2
ASSSYRDGYT
>TRBV7-9|13|TRBJ1-1
ASSLTSDMNTEAF
>TRBV7-9|13|TRBJ2-7
ASSAPAGLDNEQY
>TRBV3-1/TRBV3-2|13|TRBJ2-5
ASSQEALAEETQY
>TRBV5-4|13|TRBJ2-1
ASSLGGSSGNEQF
>TRBV29-1|12|TRBJ1-3
SVGGTGGGNTIY